The 5 T cell receptor beta chains reported below all come from one sample, sequenced in a study of cytomegalovirus exposure and HLA in healthy donors. Primers included in the PCR were 60 Vbeta and 13 Jbeta primers. The assay was immunoSEQ multiplex PCR, and TCRdb's table has in-frame clones only and misses some. The sample holds roughly 130,000 clones, over 8% seen once. The sequenced sample was PBMCs. The origin of the receptors is a man in his forties or fifties in good health and CMV-seronegative.

The V call is TRBV21-1, the J call TRBJ1-4. TRBV21-1 is a recognized pseudogene. This CDR3 spans 15 amino acids. The CDR3 region has the DNA TGTGCCAGCAGCAAGGGGAGGACAAAGGGTGAAAAACTGTTTTTT. Its translation is CASSKGRTKGEKLFF.

This clone has more than one count but fewer than ten. V is TRBV9 and J is TRBJ1-1, with a tentative D call TRBD1 (6 bases). Trimming cost V 4 bases and J 3 bases, with 13 bases left between them. The CDR3 covers 14 residues. The germline V gene encodes CDR1 SGDLS and CDR2 YYNGEE. CDR3 region: CASSTGPGDTEAFF. The CDR3 DNA reads TGTGCCAGCAGCACAGGGCCAGGGGACACTGAAGCTTTCTTT.

This chain joins TRBV27 and TRBJ1-1; D is undetermined. CDR3 size: 14 residues. Germline V CDR1 and CDR2: MNHEY, SMNVEV (reference sequence). V was clipped by 3 bases and J by 2 bases, with 10 bases between them. CDR3 amino acids: CASSFDNTNTEAFF. CDR3 bases: TGTGCCAGCAGTTTTGACAACACAAACACTGAAGCTTTCTTT.

This clone came up a few times. This sequence joins TRBV6-1 and TRBJ1-1, with D uncertain. The CDR3 has 14 residues. Germline loops: CDR1 MNHNS, CDR2 SASEGT. Trimming took 6 bases from V and 1 from J, leaving 12 bases between them. CDR3 sequence (DNA): TGTGCCAGCAGAACCACCCCACAGAACACTGAAGCTTTCTTT. Amino acids: CASRTTPQNTEAFF.

This clone has just a few counts. The CDR3 reads CASSSRVGEKLFF. The CDR3 DNA reads TGTGCCAGCAGCTCCCGGGTGGGTGAAAAACTGTTTTTT. The chain links TRBV9 to TRBJ1-4; D not certain. The CDR3 length is 13 residues. Per germline, CDR1 SGDLS and CDR2 YYNGEE. Trimming left V 4 bases short and J 7 bases short, with 11 bases between.